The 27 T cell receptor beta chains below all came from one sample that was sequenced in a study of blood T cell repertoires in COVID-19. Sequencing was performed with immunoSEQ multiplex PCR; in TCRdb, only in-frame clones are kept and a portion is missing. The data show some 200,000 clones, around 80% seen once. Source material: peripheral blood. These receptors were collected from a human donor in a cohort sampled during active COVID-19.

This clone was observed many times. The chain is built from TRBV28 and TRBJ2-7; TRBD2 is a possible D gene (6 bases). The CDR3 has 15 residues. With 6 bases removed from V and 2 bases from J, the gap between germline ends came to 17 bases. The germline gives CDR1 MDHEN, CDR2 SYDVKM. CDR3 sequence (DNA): TGTGCCAGCAGCATGGCGGCGGGCGGGACCTACGAGCAGTACTTC. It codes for CASSMAAGGTYEQYF.

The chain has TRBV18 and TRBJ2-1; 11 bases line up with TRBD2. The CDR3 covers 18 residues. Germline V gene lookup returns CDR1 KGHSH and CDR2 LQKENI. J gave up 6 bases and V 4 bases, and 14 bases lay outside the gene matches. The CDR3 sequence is CASSHGTRLAGPGNEQFF. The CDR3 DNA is TGTGCCAGCTCACACGGGACAAGACTAGCGGGGCCGGGCAATGAGCAGTTCTTC. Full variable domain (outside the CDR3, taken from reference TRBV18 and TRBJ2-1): NAGVMQNPRHLVRRRGQEARLRCSPMKGHSHVYWYRQLPEEGLKFMVYLQKENIIDESGMPKERFSAEFPKEGPSILRIQQVVRGDSAAYFCASSHGTRLAGPGNEQFFGPGTRLTVL.

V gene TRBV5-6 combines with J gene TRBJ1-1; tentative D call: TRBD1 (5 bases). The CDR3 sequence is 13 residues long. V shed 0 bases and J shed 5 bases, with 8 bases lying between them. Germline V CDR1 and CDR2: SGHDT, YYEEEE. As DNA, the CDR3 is TGTGCCAGCAGCTTGGGGGGCTGGACTGAAGCTTTCTTT. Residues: CASSLGGWTEAFF.

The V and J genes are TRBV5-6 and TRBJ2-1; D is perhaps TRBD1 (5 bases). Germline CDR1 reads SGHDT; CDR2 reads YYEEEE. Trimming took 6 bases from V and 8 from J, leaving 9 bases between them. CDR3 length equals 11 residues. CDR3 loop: CASIVGDEQFF. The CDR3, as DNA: TGTGCCAGCATTGTAGGGGATGAGCAGTTCTTC.

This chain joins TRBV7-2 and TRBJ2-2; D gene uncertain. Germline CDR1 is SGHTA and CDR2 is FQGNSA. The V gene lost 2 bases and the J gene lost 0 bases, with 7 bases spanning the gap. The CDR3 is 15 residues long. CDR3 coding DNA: TGTGCCAGCAGCTTATTTACTTCGAACACCGGGGAGCTGTTTTTT. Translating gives CASSLFTSNTGELFF.

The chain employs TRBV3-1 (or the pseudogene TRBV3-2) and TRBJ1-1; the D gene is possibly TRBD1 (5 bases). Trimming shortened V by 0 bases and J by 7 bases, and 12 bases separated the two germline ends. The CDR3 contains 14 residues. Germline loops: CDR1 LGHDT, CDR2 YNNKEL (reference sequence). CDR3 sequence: CASSQDLGRGEAFF. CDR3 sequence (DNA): TGTGCCAGCAGCCAAGATCTTGGGAGGGGTGAAGCTTTCTTT.

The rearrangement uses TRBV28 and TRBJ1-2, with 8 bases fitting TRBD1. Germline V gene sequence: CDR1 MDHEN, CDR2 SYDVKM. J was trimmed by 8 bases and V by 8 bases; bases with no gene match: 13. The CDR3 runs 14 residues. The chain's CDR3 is CASQVVQGAGGYTF. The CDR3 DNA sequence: TGTGCCAGCCAAGTCGTTCAGGGGGCCGGGGGCTACACCTTC.

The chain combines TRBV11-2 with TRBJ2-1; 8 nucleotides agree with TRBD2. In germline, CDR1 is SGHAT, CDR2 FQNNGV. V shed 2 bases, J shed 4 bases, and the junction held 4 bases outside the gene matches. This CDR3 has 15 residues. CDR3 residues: CASSLLAGQYNEQFF. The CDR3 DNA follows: TGTGCCAGCAGCTTATTAGCGGGACAATACAATGAGCAGTTCTTC.

CDR3 DNA: TGTGCCAGCAGCCCCTCCTCTAGCGGGAGGGCCCCATATACGCAGTATTTT. Translation: CASSPSSSGRAPYTQYF. J is TRBJ2-3 and V is TRBV5-5, with TRBD2 matching 12 bases. The CDR3 loop spans 17 amino acids. The germline V gene has CDR1 SGHKS and CDR2 YYEKEE (reference sequence). Trimming at V came to 4 bases and at J to 7 bases, leaving 13 bases not matched to a gene.

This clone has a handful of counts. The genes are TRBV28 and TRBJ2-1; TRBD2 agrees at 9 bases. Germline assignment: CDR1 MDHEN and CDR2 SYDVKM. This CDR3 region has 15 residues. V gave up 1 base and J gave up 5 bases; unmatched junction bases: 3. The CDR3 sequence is CASSLSRGRDNEQFF. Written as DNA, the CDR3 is TGTGCCAGCAGTTTATCTCGCGGGAGGGACAATGAGCAGTTCTTC.

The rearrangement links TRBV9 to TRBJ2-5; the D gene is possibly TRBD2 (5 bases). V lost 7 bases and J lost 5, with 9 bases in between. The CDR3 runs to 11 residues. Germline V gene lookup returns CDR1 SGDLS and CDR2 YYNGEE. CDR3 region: CASGRWETQYF. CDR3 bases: TGTGCCAGCGGGAGATGGGAGACCCAGTACTTC.

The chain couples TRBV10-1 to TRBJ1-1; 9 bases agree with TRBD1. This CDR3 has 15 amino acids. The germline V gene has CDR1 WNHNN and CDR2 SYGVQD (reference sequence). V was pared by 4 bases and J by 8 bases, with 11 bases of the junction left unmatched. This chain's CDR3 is CASSAVKGQGSEAFF. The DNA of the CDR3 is TGCGCCAGCAGTGCGGTCAAGGGACAGGGATCCGAAGCTTTCTTT.

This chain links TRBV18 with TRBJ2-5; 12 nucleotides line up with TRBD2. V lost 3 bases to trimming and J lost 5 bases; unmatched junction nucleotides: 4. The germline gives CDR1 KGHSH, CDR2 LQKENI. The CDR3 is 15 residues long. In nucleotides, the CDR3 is TGTGCCAGCTCACCGCTAGCGGGAGGGGACGAGACCCAGTACTTC. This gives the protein CASSPLAGGDETQYF. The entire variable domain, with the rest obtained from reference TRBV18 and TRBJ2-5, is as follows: NAGVMQNPRHLVRRRGQEARLRCSPMKGHSHVYWYRQLPEEGLKFMVYLQKENIIDESGMPKERFSAEFPKEGPSILRIQQVVRGDSAAYFCASSPLAGGDETQYFGPGTRLLVL.

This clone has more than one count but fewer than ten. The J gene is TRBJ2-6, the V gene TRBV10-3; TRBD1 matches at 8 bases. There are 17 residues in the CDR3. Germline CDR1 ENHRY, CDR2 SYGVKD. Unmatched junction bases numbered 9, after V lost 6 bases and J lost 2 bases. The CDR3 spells CAIRAKWTGTGANVLTF. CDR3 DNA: TGTGCCATCAGGGCAAAGTGGACAGGGACTGGGGCCAACGTCCTGACTTTC.

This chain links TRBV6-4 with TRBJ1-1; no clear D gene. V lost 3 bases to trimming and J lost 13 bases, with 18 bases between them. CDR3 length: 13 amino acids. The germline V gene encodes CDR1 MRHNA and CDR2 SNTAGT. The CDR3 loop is CASSESVSGRVFF. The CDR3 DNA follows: TGTGCCAGCAGTGAGTCGGTGAGCGGACGAGTTTTCTTT.

This chain's CDR3 is CASSQDVSGRAGEQFF. In DNA form, the CDR3 reads TGTGCCAGCAGCCAAGATGTAAGCGGGAGGGCCGGTGAGCAGTTCTTC. This rearrangement joins TRBV14 to TRBJ2-1; 10 bases align to TRBD2. Losses at the gene ends were 0 bases for V and 9 bases for J; bases not matched to a gene: 8. The germline CDR1 and CDR2 sequences are SGHDN and FVKESK. The CDR3 extends over 16 amino acids.

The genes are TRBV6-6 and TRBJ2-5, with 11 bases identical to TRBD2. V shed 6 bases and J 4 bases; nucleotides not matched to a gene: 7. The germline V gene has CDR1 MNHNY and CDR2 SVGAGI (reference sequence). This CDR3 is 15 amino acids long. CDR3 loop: CASRPWTSGRETQYF. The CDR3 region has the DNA TGTGCCAGCAGACCTTGGACTAGCGGGCGAGAGACCCAGTACTTC.

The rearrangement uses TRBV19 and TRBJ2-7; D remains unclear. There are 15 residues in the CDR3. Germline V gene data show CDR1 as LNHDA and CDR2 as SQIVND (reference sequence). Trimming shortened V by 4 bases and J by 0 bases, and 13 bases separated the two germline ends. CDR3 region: CASSTAATNSYEQYF. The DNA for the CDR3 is TGTGCCAGTAGTACTGCAGCCACTAACTCCTACGAGCAGTACTTC.

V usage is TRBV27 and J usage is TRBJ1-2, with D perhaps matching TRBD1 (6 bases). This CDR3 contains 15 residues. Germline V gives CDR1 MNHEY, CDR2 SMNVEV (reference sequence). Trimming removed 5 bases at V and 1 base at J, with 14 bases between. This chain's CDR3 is CASSPRQDLNYGYTF. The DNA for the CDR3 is TGTGCCAGCAGTCCGAGACAGGATCTTAACTATGGCTACACCTTC.

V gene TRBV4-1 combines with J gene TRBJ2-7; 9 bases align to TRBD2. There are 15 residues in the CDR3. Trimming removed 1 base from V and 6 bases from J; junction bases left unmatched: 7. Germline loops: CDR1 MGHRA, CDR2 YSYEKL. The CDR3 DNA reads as TGCGCCAGCAGCCAAGTGGCGGGAGGGCTCTCCGAGCAGTACTTC. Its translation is CASSQVAGGLSEQYF.

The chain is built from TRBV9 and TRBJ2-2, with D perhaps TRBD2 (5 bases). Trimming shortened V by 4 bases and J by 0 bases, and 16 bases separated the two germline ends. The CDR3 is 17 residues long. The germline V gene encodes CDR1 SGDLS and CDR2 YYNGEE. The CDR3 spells CASSKSPSGANTGELFF. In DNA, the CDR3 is TGTGCCAGCAGCAAATCCCCCAGCGGAGCGAACACCGGGGAGCTGTTTTTT.

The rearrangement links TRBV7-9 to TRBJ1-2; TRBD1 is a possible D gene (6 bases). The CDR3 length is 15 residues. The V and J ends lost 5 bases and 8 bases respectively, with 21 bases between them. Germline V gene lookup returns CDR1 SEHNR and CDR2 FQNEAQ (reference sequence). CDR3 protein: CASSPPRWGGEGYTF. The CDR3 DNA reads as TGTGCCAGCAGCCCCCCCCGTTGGGGGGGCGAGGGCTACACCTTC.

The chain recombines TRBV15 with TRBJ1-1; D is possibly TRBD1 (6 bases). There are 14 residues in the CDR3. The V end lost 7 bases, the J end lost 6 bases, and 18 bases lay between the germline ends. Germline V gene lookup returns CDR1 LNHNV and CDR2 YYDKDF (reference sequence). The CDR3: CATTPIRDTAEAFF. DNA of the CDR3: TGTGCCACCACCCCCATCCGGGACACGGCTGAAGCTTTCTTT.

CDR3 DNA: TGTGCCAGCAGCCAAGATCAGCGAGAACCCAAAGCTTTCTTT. Encoded protein: CASSQDQREPKAFF. The chain couples TRBV3-1 (or the pseudogene TRBV3-2) to TRBJ1-1; D gene uncertain. Trimming took off 0 bases at V and 9 bases at J, with 14 bases between the two ends. There are 14 residues in the CDR3. Germline lookup yields CDR1 LGHDT and CDR2 YNNKEL (reference sequence).

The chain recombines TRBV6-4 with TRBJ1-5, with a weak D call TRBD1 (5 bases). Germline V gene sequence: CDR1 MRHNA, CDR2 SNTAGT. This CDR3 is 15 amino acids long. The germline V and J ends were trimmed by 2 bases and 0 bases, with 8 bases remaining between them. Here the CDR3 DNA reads TGTGCCAGCAGTGACCGCAGGGATAGCAATCAGCCCCAGCATTTT. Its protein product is CASSDRRDSNQPQHF.

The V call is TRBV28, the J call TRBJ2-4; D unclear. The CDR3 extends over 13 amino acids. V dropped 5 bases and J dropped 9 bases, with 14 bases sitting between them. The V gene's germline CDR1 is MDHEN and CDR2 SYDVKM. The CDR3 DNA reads TGTGCCAGCAGTATGCCAGGATCTGGCATTCAGTACTTC. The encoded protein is CASSMPGSGIQYF.

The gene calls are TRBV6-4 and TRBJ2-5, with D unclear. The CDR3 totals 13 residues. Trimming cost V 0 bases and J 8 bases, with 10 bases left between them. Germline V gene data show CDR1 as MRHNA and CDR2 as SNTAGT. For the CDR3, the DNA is TGTGCCAGCAGTGACTCGAGGATAGGTACCCAGTACTTC. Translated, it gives CASSDSRIGTQYF.